Following are 20 T cell receptor beta chains from one sample sequenced in a study of cytomegalovirus exposure and HLA in healthy donors. Amplification used 60 Vbeta primers and 13 Jbeta primers. Assay used: immunoSEQ multiplex PCR; TCRdb lists only in-frame clones, some missing. The sample has roughly 140,000 clones; 60% to 85% are singletons. The sample was PBMCs. All receptors come from a male donor in good health and CMV-seronegative.

The rearrangement uses TRBV7-9 and TRBJ2-7; 7 bases are shared with TRBD1. V shed 1 base and J 2 bases; nucleotides not matched to a gene: 5. The CDR3 consists of 15 residues. Per the germline V gene, CDR1 is SEHNR and CDR2 is FQNEAQ (reference sequence). The CDR3 protein is CASSLVRRGTYEQYF. CDR3 sequence (DNA): TGTGCCAGCAGCTTAGTTCGCAGGGGGACCTACGAGCAGTACTTC.

The rearrangement uses TRBV5-1 and TRBJ1-2; 8 nucleotides agree with TRBD1. The trim removed 5 bases at V and 8 bases at J, leaving 11 bases unmatched. The CDR3 sequence is 14 residues long. In germline, CDR1 is SGHRS, CDR2 YFSETQ. CDR3: CASRTIQGDYGYTF. In nucleotides, the CDR3 is TGCGCCAGCAGGACCATACAGGGGGATTACGGCTACACCTTC.

V is TRBV5-1 and J is TRBJ1-5; weak D call: TRBD1 (5 bases). The CDR3 length is 13 residues. V lost 4 bases and J lost 7, with 12 bases in between. Germline V gene lookup returns CDR1 SGHRS and CDR2 YFSETQ. The CDR3 protein is CASSPRGDQPQHF. The CDR3 DNA reads as TGCGCCAGCAGCCCACGCGGGGACCAGCCCCAGCATTTT.

This clone has just one count. The chain has TRBV19 and TRBJ1-5; tentative D call: TRBD1 (5 bases). Germline V gene sequence: CDR1 LNHDA, CDR2 SQIVND (reference sequence). The CDR3 is 15 amino acids. The germline V and J ends were trimmed by 6 bases and 7 bases, with 19 bases remaining between them. CDR3 protein: CASRTGGAARQPQHF. As DNA, the CDR3 is TGTGCCAGTAGGACCGGAGGGGCTGCCCGACAGCCCCAGCATTTT.

The J gene is TRBJ2-7, the V gene TRBV9; D is unclear. With 0 bases removed from V and 3 bases from J, the gap between germline ends came to 13 bases. The germline gives CDR1 SGDLS, CDR2 YYNGEE. CDR3 length equals 15 residues. CDR3 protein: CASSVDTVSVYEQYF. The CDR3 coding sequence is TGTGCCAGCAGCGTAGATACAGTATCTGTCTACGAGCAGTACTTC.

This chain connects TRBV7-2 to TRBJ2-7; TRBD1 is a possible D gene (6 bases). V shed 3 bases and J shed 3 bases, with 15 bases lying between them. Germline loops: CDR1 SGHTA, CDR2 FQGNSA. The CDR3 is 15 amino acids. This chain's CDR3 is CASSLARRGVYEQYF. Written as DNA, the CDR3 is TGTGCCAGCAGCTTGGCGCGCAGGGGCGTCTACGAGCAGTACTTC.

This clone has only one observation. The chain carries TRBV11-1 and TRBJ1-1; TRBD1 agrees at 7 bases. From germline, CDR1 is SGHAT and CDR2 FQDESV (reference sequence). This CDR3 region has 17 residues. After removal of 2 bases from V and 7 bases from J, the junction contained 16 bases not matched to a gene. The CDR3 reads CASSLLVQGGALGEAFF. The DNA of the CDR3 is TGTGCCAGCAGCTTACTCGTTCAAGGGGGCGCTCTAGGTGAAGCTTTCTTT.

The V call is TRBV10-3, the J call TRBJ2-5; 7 bases map to TRBD2. Germline CDR1 and CDR2: ENHRY and SYGVKD. The length of the CDR3 is 15 residues. Trimming took 3 bases from V and 1 from J; bases not matched to a gene: 5. As DNA, the CDR3 is TGTGCCATCAGTGAAGTCCCGGGGGGCCAAGAGACCCAGTACTTC. Its translation: CAISEVPGGQETQYF.

V and J are TRBV9 and TRBJ2-1, with D possibly being TRBD2 (5 bases). Germline V gene lookup returns CDR1 SGDLS and CDR2 YYNGEE. V lost 0 bases, J lost 8 bases, and 9 bases lay in between. The CDR3 extends over 13 amino acids. The CDR3 DNA sequence: TGTGCCAGCAGCGTAGTCGAGGGAGATGAGCAGTTCTTC. It codes for CASSVVEGDEQFF.

The rearrangement links TRBV29-1 to TRBJ2-6; D gene ambiguous. Per the germline V gene, CDR1 is SQVTM and CDR2 is ANQGSEA. Trimming left V 0 bases short and J 0 bases short, with 9 bases between. This CDR3 is built from 16 residues. CDR3 protein: CSVEDLVSSGANVLTF. The CDR3 DNA is TGCAGCGTTGAAGATCTCGTCAGCTCTGGGGCCAACGTCCTGACTTTC.

This chain uses TRBV19 with TRBJ1-1, with D perhaps matching TRBD1 (6 bases). With 1 base removed from V and 1 base from J, the gap between germline ends came to 7 bases. The CDR3 runs 14 residues. CDR1 is LNHDA, CDR2 SQIVND, per germline (reference sequence). This chain's CDR3 is CASSIGTANTEAFF. CDR3 bases: TGTGCCAGTAGTATAGGGACAGCGAACACTGAAGCTTTCTTT. The entire variable domain, with the rest obtained from reference TRBV19 and TRBJ1-1, is as follows: DGGITQSPKYLFRKEGQNVTLSCEQNLNHDAMYWYRQDPGQGLRLIYYSQIVNDFQKGDIAEGYSVSREKKESFPLTVTSAQKNPTAFYLCASSIGTANTEAFFGQGTRLTVV.

V gene TRBV5-1 combines with J gene TRBJ2-7, with 8 bases matching TRBD2. This CDR3 is 14 amino acids long. The germline V gene has CDR1 SGHRS and CDR2 YFSETQ. V shed 4 bases, J shed 4 bases, and the junction held 7 bases outside the gene matches. The CDR3 coding sequence is TGCGCCAGCAGCCGGAGCGGGAGCGTTTACGAGCAGTACTTC. Its protein is CASSRSGSVYEQYF. The variable domain in full, with the rest retrieved from reference TRBV5-1 and TRBJ2-7, is KAGVTQTPRYLIKTRGQQVTLSCSPISGHRSVSWYQQTPGQGLQFLFEYFSETQRNKGNFPGRFSGRQFSNSRSEMNVSTLELGDSALYLCASSRSGSVYEQYFGPGTRLTVT.

V gene TRBV30 combines with J gene TRBJ1-2; D call uncertain. The CDR3 is 16 residues long. Trimming removed 0 bases from V and 8 bases from J, with 22 bases in between. Germline values: CDR1 GTSNPN, CDR2 SVGIG (reference sequence). The CDR3 region is CAWSVHGFGGSAGYTF. The CDR3 bases are TGTGCCTGGAGTGTACACGGGTTTGGAGGGTCGGCGGGCTACACCTTC.

This rearrangement joins TRBV7-2 to TRBJ2-7, with 10 positions matching TRBD1. V shed 3 bases, J shed 6 bases, and the junction held 5 bases outside the gene matches. Germline CDR1 and CDR2: SGHTA and FQGNSA. The CDR3 spans 14 residues. The CDR3: CASSLAGTGAEQYF. The CDR3, as DNA: TGTGCCAGCAGCTTGGCCGGGACAGGGGCCGAGCAGTACTTC.

The rearrangement links TRBV7-9 to TRBJ1-2; D possibly corresponds to TRBD1 (6 bases). The CDR3 contains 14 residues. Germline assignment: CDR1 SEHNR and CDR2 FQNEAQ (reference sequence). Trimming took off 1 base at V and 4 bases at J, with 10 bases between the two ends. CDR3: CASSLEGVAYGYTF. CDR3 DNA sequence: TGTGCCAGCAGCTTAGAGGGGGTGGCCTATGGCTACACCTTC. Filled out from reference TRBV7-9 and TRBJ1-2, the complete variable domain reads DTGVSQNPRHKITKRGQNVTFRCDPISEHNRLYWYRQTLGQGPEFLTYFQNEAQLEKSRLLSDRFSAERPKGSFSTLEIQRTEQGDSAMYLCASSLEGVAYGYTFGSGTRLTVV.

The chain links TRBV2 to TRBJ1-1; tentatively, D is TRBD1 (6 bases). V shed 8 bases and J shed 1 base, with 11 bases lying between them. Looked up from germline, CDR1 is SNHLY and CDR2 is FYNNEI. This CDR3 comprises 13 residues. CDR3 protein: CASSGQWNTEAFF. The CDR3 DNA follows: TGTGCCAGCTCTGGACAGTGGAACACTGAAGCTTTCTTT. The full variable domain, in which reference TRBV2 and TRBJ1-1 provide the parts outside the CDR3, is EPEVTQTPSHQVTQMGQEVILRCVPISNHLYFYWYRQILGQKVEFLVSFYNNEISEKSEIFDDQFSVERPDGSNFTLKIRSTKLEDSAMYFCASSGQWNTEAFFGQGTRLTVV.

J is TRBJ1-6 and V is TRBV11-2; D is possibly TRBD1 (6 bases). Per germline, CDR1 SGHAT and CDR2 FQNNGV. Trimming took 4 bases from V and 8 from J, leaving 12 bases between them. CDR3 length: 14 residues. CDR3 sequence (DNA): TGTGCCAGCAGCTCCGGACAGTACTATTCACCCCTCCACTTT. Protein product: CASSSGQYYSPLHF.

The chain employs TRBV6-5 and TRBJ2-7, with 10 bases lining up with TRBD2. Germline V gene data show CDR1 as MNHEY and CDR2 as SVGAGI. This CDR3 is built from 16 residues. Trimming removed 2 bases from V and 3 bases from J; junction bases left unmatched: 7. In nucleotides, the CDR3 is TGTGCCAGCAGTTACGGGGGAGCGGGAGGGAGCTACGAGCAGTACTTC. The encoded protein is CASSYGGAGGSYEQYF.

The chain's CDR3 is CSVEDGRGQETQYF. The CDR3 region has the DNA TGCAGCGTTGAAGATGGTAGGGGGCAAGAGACCCAGTACTTC. The gene calls are TRBV29-1 and TRBJ2-5, with D tentatively TRBD1 (6 bases). CDR3 length equals 14 residues. The germline V and J ends were trimmed by 0 bases and 2 bases, with 10 bases remaining between them. Germline-derived CDR1 and CDR2 are SQVTM and ANQGSEA.

The rearrangement joins TRBV2 to TRBJ1-1; a possible D gene is TRBD1 (6 bases). This CDR3 spans 15 amino acids. Trimming shortened V by 3 bases and J by 5 bases, and 16 bases separated the two germline ends. CDR1 and CDR2 (germline): SNHLY, FYNNEI. The CDR3 bases are TGTGCCAGCAGTGAGGACGGGGGGCGGGGGACTGAAGCTTTCTTT. Its protein product is CASSEDGGRGTEAFF.